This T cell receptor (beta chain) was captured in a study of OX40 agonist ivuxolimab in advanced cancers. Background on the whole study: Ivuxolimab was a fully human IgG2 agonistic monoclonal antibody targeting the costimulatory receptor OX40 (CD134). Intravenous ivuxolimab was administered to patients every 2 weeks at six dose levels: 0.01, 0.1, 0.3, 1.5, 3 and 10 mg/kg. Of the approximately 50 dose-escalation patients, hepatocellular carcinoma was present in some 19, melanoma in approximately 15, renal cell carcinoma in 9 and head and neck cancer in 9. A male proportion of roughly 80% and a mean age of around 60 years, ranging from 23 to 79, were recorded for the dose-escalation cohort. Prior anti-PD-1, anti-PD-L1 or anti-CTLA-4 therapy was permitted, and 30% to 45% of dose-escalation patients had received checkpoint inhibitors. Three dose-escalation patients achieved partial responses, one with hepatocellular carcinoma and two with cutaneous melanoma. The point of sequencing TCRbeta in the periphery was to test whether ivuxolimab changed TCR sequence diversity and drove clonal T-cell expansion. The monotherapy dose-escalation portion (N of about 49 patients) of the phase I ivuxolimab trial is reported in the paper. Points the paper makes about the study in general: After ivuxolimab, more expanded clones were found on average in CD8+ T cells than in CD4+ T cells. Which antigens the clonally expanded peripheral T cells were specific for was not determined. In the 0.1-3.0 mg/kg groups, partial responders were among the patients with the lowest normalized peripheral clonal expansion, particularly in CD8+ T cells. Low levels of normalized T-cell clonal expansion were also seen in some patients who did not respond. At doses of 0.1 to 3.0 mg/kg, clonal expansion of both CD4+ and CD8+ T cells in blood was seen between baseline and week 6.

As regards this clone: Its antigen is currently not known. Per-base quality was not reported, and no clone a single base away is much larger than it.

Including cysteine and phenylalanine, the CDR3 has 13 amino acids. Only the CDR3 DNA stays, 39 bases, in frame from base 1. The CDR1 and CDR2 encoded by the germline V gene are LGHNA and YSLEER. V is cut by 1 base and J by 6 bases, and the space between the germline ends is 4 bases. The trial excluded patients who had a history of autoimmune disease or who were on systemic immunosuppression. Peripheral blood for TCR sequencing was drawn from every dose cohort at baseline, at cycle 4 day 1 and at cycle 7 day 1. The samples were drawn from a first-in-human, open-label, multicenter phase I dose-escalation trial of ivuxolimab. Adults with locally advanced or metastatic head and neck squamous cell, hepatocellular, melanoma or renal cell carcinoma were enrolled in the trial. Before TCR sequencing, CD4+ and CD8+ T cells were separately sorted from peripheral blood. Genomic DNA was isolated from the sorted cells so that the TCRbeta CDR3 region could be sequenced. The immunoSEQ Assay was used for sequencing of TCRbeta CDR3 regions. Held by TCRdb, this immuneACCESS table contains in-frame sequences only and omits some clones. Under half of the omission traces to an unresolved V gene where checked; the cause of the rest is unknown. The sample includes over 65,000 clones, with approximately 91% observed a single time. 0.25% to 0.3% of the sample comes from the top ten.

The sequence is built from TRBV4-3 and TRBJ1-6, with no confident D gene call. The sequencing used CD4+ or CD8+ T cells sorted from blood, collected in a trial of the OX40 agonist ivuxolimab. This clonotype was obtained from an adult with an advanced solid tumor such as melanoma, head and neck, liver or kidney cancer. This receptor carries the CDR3 CASSQGVNSPLHF. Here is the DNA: TGCGCCAGCAGCCAAGGGGTTAATTCACCCCTCCACTTT.